This T cell receptor beta chain was retrieved from a study of T cells in Graves' hyperthyroidism and ophthalmopathy. This clonotype has ten or more counts. Using RNA transcripts as the source, TCR beta CDR3 regions were amplified. Primed by the HTBI set, a first-round RT-PCR was run on the TCR CDR3. TCRdb re-derived calls from the multiplex PCR reads in MiXCR, one entry per CDR3 protein. The data contain some 270,000 distinct CDR3 sequences, around 13% of them seen just once; the ten biggest clones take up approximately 7.9%. Used for diagnoses were clinical symptoms, serum thyroxine and TRAb, thyroid ultrasound and orbital computed tomography. This CDR3 has 14 amino acids. Trimming took 2 bases from V and 5 from J, leaving 11 bases between them. CDR1 SGHNT and CDR2 YENEEA come from the germline V gene.

The sequence came from a woman in her 40s with Graves' hyperthyroidism. Sequences were obtained from blood. This sequence joins TRBV11-3 and TRBJ2-3; D is undetermined. The DNA of the CDR3 is TGTGCCAGCAGCTTACTTAGTCGGAGAGATACGCAGTATTTT. This encodes CASSLLSRRDTQYF.